In its sample, the clone carrying this T cell receptor (beta chain) was seen once. What it binds is unknown. The source of the sample is a study of T cells in localized non-small cell lung cancer. Profiling relied on immunoSEQ multiplex PCR, and the TCRdb table lists in-frame clones only, not all of them. The sample holds roughly 21,000 clones, over 75% seen once. The study, taken as a whole, reports: Patients showing higher blood T cell density tended to see longer overall survival. A median about 54 of the top 100 tumor clones appeared in adjacent lung.

Germline trimming cut 5 bases from V and 7 bases from J; bases unmatched to any gene: 9. In germline, CDR1 is MDHEN, CDR2 SYDVKM. The CDR3 spans 15 residues. V is TRBV28 and J is TRBJ2-5; TRBD2 agrees at 11 bases. The clonotype was recovered from a male donor at least 60 years old with stage II lung adenocarcinoma. The source was peripheral blood mononuclear cells, collected before any cancer treatment. In DNA form, the CDR3 reads TGTGCCAGCAGTACCTTAGCGGGAGGGTTTGGGACCCAGTACTTC. This sequence encodes CASSTLAGGFGTQYF.